This T cell receptor (beta chain) was captured by sequencing in a study of Ad26.COV2.S vaccination and SARS-CoV-2 variants (dated by TCRdb to the early 2020s). Study-level background: Vaccine-arm donors were drawn from COV1001, a multicentre, randomized, double-blind, placebo-controlled phase I-IIa trial of Ad26.COV2.S in healthy adults. Ad26.COV2.S was given intramuscularly at 5x10^10 or 1x10^11 viral particles, as a single shot or as two shots 56 days apart. TCRbeta repertoire sequencing was used to assess the specificity and breadth of SARS-CoV-2-reactive T cell receptors after Ad26.COV2.S vaccination. The TCR-sequenced set comprised approximately 32 samples: about 19 Ad26.COV2.S vaccine recipients, 5 placebo recipients and 8 SARS-CoV-2 convalescent individuals. Trial participants were randomized into five groups of five, in which low-dose or high-dose Ad26.COV2.S was given once or twice, or placebo was given on both occasions. Throughout the experiments and outcome assessment, investigators stayed blinded to trial group allocation.

The treatment or condition tag for this specimen amounts to: around 19 received Ad26.COV2.S at low or high dose, single or two shots; about 5 received placebo; per-sample allocation not given. Repertoires of vaccine and placebo recipients were sequenced from samples taken on day 63 after the first injection. In Cohort 1b, around 25 adults aged 18-55 years were enrolled at a single site in Boston, USA, between 29 July and 7 August 2020. Ad26.COV2.S was a replication-incompetent adenovirus type 26 vector expressing a prefusion-stabilized SARS-CoV-2 spike protein from the original Wuhan strain. The germline V gene specifies SNHLY as CDR1 and FYNNEI as CDR2. From cysteine to phenylalanine, the CDR3 is 13 amino acids long. The retained sequence is limited to the CDR3, 39 bases, with the frame set at the first base. V is cut by 0 bases and J by 8 bases, and the space between the germline ends is 7 bases.

What the authors observed across the whole study: Ad26.COV2.S recipients had higher spike-specific TCR breadth than placebo recipients (P = 0.0014). Vaccine and placebo recipients had comparable non-spike TCR breadth, which fits with the vaccine containing only spike. After vaccination, spike-specific CD8+ and CD4+ T cell responses were reported to show substantial breadth. The authors noted that the TCR breadth and depth analyses may have underestimated total T cell responses. The study was not powered for comparison of responses between vaccine doses or regimens.

The immunoSEQ Assay was the method used to sequence TCRbeta CDR3 regions. After extraction, genomic DNA underwent amplification by bias-controlled multiplex PCR, followed by high-throughput sequencing. Turning to the authors' computational methods: Collapsing and filtering of sequences were performed to quantify the absolute abundance of each unique TCRbeta CDR3 region. T cell fraction was estimated by normalizing TCRbeta template counts to usable DNA, with usable DNA measured through amplification of reference genes found in all nucleated cells. Repertoire TCRs were annotated as SARS-CoV-2-specific when V gene, CDR3 amino acid sequence and J gene were exactly matched to a known reactive TCR set. The reference SARS-CoV-2 TCR set was derived from MIRA and filtered for enrichment in COVID-19-positive ImmuneCODE repertoires, a step that removed public or cross-reactive TCRs. Using the MIRA antigens, annotated TCRs were further analysed by specific ORF or by position within an ORF. Depth was the summed frequency of annotated unique rearrangements, while breadth was defined as annotated unique rearrangements over total unique productive rearrangements. Two-sided Wilcoxon rank-sum tests were used to compare TCR breadth between groups. Drawn from immuneACCESS, this table holds only the in-frame rearrangements with V and J called that TCRdb kept. Clones are partly lost; checked studies trace under half to an unresolved V gene and leave the rest unexplained. The D gene and trimming were derived from the DNA, and the V and J assignments and clone size from that table. The sample table shows fewer than 900,000 clones, and 70% to 90% are seen once. The top ten clones comprise approximately 1.5% of the sample.

On this clone: Its antigen is not yet known. Base qualities are not at hand, and no much larger clone is one base apart.

The sequence joins TRBV2 to TRBJ2-2; the D gene lacks a confident call. This clonotype was obtained from a person between 18 and 65 years old who received the Ad26.COV2.S COVID-19 vaccine or a placebo. The sequencing used peripheral blood, collected in a trial of Ad26.COV2.S vaccine versus placebo. The nucleotides read TGTGCCAGCAGTGAAGCGGGCCAGGGGGAGCTGTTTTTT. Its translation is CASSEAGQGELFF.